What follows are 20 T cell receptor beta chains derived from one specimen sequenced in a study of shared clonotypes between healthy human individuals. Data came from immunoSEQ multiplex PCR; TCRdb stores just in-frame clones and leaves some out. The table has 2 million to 2.5 million clones, nearly 97% seen once. The sample was naive CD4+ T cells sorted from blood. The subset was: CD45RA+ positively selected. All receptors come from a man younger than 35 in good health.

The chain links TRBV6-5 to TRBJ2-7; TRBD1 aligns across 10 bases. The germline V gene encodes CDR1 MNHEY and CDR2 SVGAGI. V lost 8 bases and J lost 5; bases outside the gene matches: 3. This CDR3 has 12 amino acids. The CDR3 reads CASRDRGNEQYF. The CDR3 nucleotides read TGTGCCAGCCGGGACAGGGGAAACGAGCAGTACTTC.

The chain has TRBV5-1 and TRBJ2-1; 11 nucleotides line up with TRBD2. The CDR3 is made up of 16 amino acids. V trimming: 4 bases; J trimming: 4 bases; junction bases outside the gene matches: 7. Germline-derived CDR1 and CDR2 are SGHRS and YFSETQ. The chain's CDR3 is CASSPPGLAVYNEQFF. CDR3 in DNA: TGCGCCAGCAGCCCGCCGGGACTAGCGGTTTACAATGAGCAGTTCTTC.

This clone was detected only once. The CDR3 region has the DNA TGTGCCAGTACGATACAAAGGGGGGTTGAAGCTTTCTTT. Amino acid sequence: CASTIQRGVEAFF. The J gene is TRBJ1-1, the V gene TRBV7-2, with a tentative D call TRBD1 (6 bases). The germline V gene has CDR1 SGHTA and CDR2 FQGNSA. The CDR3 has 13 residues. V shed 9 bases and J shed 7 bases, with 18 bases lying between them. Based on the CDR3 plus reference TRBV7-2 and TRBJ1-1, the full variable domain is GAGVSQSPSNKVTEKGKDVELRCDPISGHTALYWYRQSLGQGLEFLIYFQGNSAPDKSGLPSDRFSAERTGGSVSTLTIQRTQQEDSAVYLCASTIQRGVEAFFGQGTRLTVV.

This clone came up once. The chain combines TRBV7-2 with TRBJ1-6, with TRBD1 matching 9 bases. Germline assignment: CDR1 SGHTA and CDR2 FQGNSA. The CDR3 consists of 18 residues. Losses at the gene ends were 4 bases for V and 0 bases for J; bases not matched to a gene: 7. This CDR3 is CASSWPQTGGSYNSPLHF. The CDR3, as DNA: TGTGCCAGCAGCTGGCCCCAGACAGGGGGCTCCTATAATTCACCCCTCCACTTT.

This clone appeared once. Other DNA sequences in this specimen translate into the identical CDR3. The rearrangement joins TRBV5-1 to TRBJ2-7; D is possibly TRBD2 (6 bases). Germline values: CDR1 SGHRS, CDR2 YFSETQ. Trimming removed 3 bases from V and 1 base from J, with 8 bases in between. The CDR3 runs to 13 residues. CDR3 amino acids: CASSWGGSYEQYF. CDR3 sequence (DNA): TGCGCCAGCAGCTGGGGAGGATCCTACGAGCAGTACTTC.

This clone was detected only once. The gene calls are TRBV10-1 and TRBJ2-7, with TRBD2 identical over 8 bases. In germline, CDR1 is WNHNN, CDR2 SYGVQD (reference sequence). The CDR3 length is 16 residues. The junction had 15 bases not matched to a gene; V was cut back by 7 bases and J by 4 bases. CDR3 sequence (DNA): TGCGCCAGCACCGACGGGGGCAAGCGGGGGCTTTACGAGCAGTACTTC. It translates to CASTDGGKRGLYEQYF.

The chain joins TRBV1 to TRBJ2-7; TRBD1 was called by the table and not checked on the DNA. TRBV1 is a known pseudogene. The CDR3 spans 16 residues. For the CDR3, the DNA is TGCACCAGCAGCCACCCCGGGACAGGGGCCCACTACGAGCAGTACTTC. Translated, it gives CTSSHPGTGAHYEQYF.

The CDR3 DNA sequence: TGTGCCATCAGTGAGTTAGAGGACGGCAATCAGCCCCAGCATTTT. This codes for CAISELEDGNQPQHF. The chain links TRBV10-3 to TRBJ1-5, with D hard to call. The V gene lost 1 base and the J gene lost 2 bases, with 9 bases spanning the gap. CDR3 length equals 15 residues. Germline V gene sequence: CDR1 ENHRY, CDR2 SYGVKD.

The chain employs TRBV2 and TRBJ2-3; tentatively, D is TRBD1 (6 bases). The length of the CDR3 is 20 residues. V gave up 2 bases and J gave up 3 bases, with 27 bases separating them. The germline V gene has CDR1 SNHLY and CDR2 FYNNEI. The CDR3 nucleotides are TGTGCCAGCAGTGAACAAGGGGGACCAAAACGGACGCCACGGACAGATACGCAGTATTTT. As protein: CASSEQGGPKRTPRTDTQYF.

The V call is TRBV7-2, the J call TRBJ2-3; no clear D. V was pared by 1 base and J by 1 base, with 15 bases between. The CDR3 has 17 amino acids. Germline loops: CDR1 SGHTA, CDR2 FQGNSA. CDR3 sequence reads: CASSLEEWRAGTDTQYF. As DNA, the CDR3 is TGTGCCAGCAGCTTAGAGGAGTGGCGAGCAGGCACAGATACGCAGTATTTT.

The DNA of the CDR3 is TGTGCCAGCAGCCAAGATGCCTGGGACCCTCGGGGCAATCAGCCCCAGCATTTT. It specifies CASSQDAWDPRGNQPQHF. The chain employs TRBV4-2 and TRBJ1-5; perhaps TRBD1 as D (5 bases). CDR3 length equals 18 residues. V lost 0 bases and J 2 bases, leaving 17 bases between the germline ends. Germline CDR1 reads LGHNA; CDR2 reads YNFKEQ.

This rearrangement joins TRBV28 to TRBJ1-2, with a tentative D call TRBD1 (5 bases). V lost 6 bases and J lost 8, with 10 bases in between. CDR1 MDHEN and CDR2 SYDVKM come from the germline V gene. The CDR3 length is 11 residues. The DNA for the CDR3 is TGTGCCAGCAGGGCCCGGGACGGCTACACCTTC. Translating it yields CASRARDGYTF.

The chain links TRBV29-1 to TRBJ1-1, with no clear D. Per germline, CDR1 SQVTM and CDR2 ANQGSEA. Trimming pared 7 bases from V and 4 bases from J, leaving 13 bases between. The CDR3 loop spans 12 amino acids. CDR3 residues: CSDIGLSTEAFF. CDR3 in DNA: TGCAGCGATATCGGATTGAGCACTGAAGCTTTCTTT.

This clone was seen just once. The chain recombines TRBV4-1 with TRBJ1-6, with TRBD1 as a possible D gene (6 bases). V shed 4 bases and J shed 6 bases, with 10 bases lying between them. The CDR3 consists of 14 residues. Germline V gene sequence: CDR1 MGHRA, CDR2 YSYEKL. The CDR3, as DNA: TGCGCCAGCAGCCTAGGGGGAGGTAATTCACCCCTCCACTTT. It codes for CASSLGGGNSPLHF.

The rearrangement joins TRBV25-1 to TRBJ2-6; D may match TRBD1 or TRBD2 (7 bases each). In germline, CDR1 is MGHDK, CDR2 SYGVNS. Trimming removed 7 bases from V and 1 base from J, with 11 bases in between. CDR3 length: 15 amino acids. DNA of the CDR3: TGTGCCAGCACCAGGGGGGGATCTGGGGCCAACGTCCTGACTTTC. This encodes CASTRGGSGANVLTF. The full variable domain, in which reference TRBV25-1 and TRBJ2-6 provide the parts outside the CDR3, is EADIYQTPRYLVIGTGKKITLECSQTMGHDKMYWYQQDPGMELHLIHYSYGVNSTEKGDLSSESTVSRIRTEHFPLTLESARPSHTSQYLCASTRGGSGANVLTFGAGSRLTVL.

As concerns this clone: Other DNA sequences of this sample code for an identical CDR3. This chain uses TRBV4-1 with TRBJ2-2; 9 bases map to TRBD1. V shed 1 base, J shed 5 bases, and the junction held 2 bases outside the gene matches. From germline, CDR1 is MGHRA and CDR2 YSYEKL. This CDR3 is 15 amino acids long. CDR3 sequence (DNA): TGCGCCAGCAGCCAAGGGGACAGGGTTACCGGGGAGCTGTTTTTT. It is translated as CASSQGDRVTGELFF.

This sequence joins TRBV11-2 and TRBJ2-5, with a tentative D call TRBD1 (6 bases). Trimming stripped 5 bases from V and 11 bases from J, with 12 bases between. The germline V gene has CDR1 SGHAT and CDR2 FQNNGV. The CDR3 sequence is 11 residues long. The CDR3 sequence: CASSERQEQYF. Written as DNA, the CDR3 is TGTGCCAGCAGCGAGAGACAGGAACAGTACTTC.

The chain has TRBV4-1 and TRBJ2-7, with D hard to call. In germline, CDR1 is MGHRA, CDR2 YSYEKL. This CDR3 spans 15 amino acids. With 0 bases removed from V and 2 bases from J, the gap between germline ends came to 11 bases. The CDR3 sequence: CASSQESSVAYEQYF. DNA for the CDR3: TGCGCCAGCAGCCAAGAGTCGTCTGTGGCCTACGAGCAGTACTTC.

The genes are TRBV18 and TRBJ2-1, with TRBD2 identical over 9 bases. The CDR3 sequence is 15 residues long. Looked up from germline, CDR1 is KGHSH and CDR2 is LQKENI. Trimming took 6 bases from V and 9 from J; bases not matched to a gene: 12. CDR3: CASSPGLAPAGEQFF. The DNA for the CDR3 is TGTGCCAGCTCGCCGGGACTAGCCCCCGCAGGTGAGCAGTTCTTC. Filled out from reference TRBV18 and TRBJ2-1, the complete variable domain reads NAGVMQNPRHLVRRRGQEARLRCSPMKGHSHVYWYRQLPEEGLKFMVYLQKENIIDESGMPKERFSAEFPKEGPSILRIQQVVRGDSAAYFCASSPGLAPAGEQFFGPGTRLTVL.

The V and J genes are TRBV2 and TRBJ2-3; D is possibly TRBD1 (6 bases). The CDR3 runs to 15 residues. The germline gives CDR1 SNHLY, CDR2 FYNNEI. V gave up 3 bases and J gave up 9 bases, with 19 bases separating them. CDR3 in DNA: TGTGCCAGCAGTGACTCTAGAGGGGGACCAGGGACGCAGTATTTT. It is translated as CASSDSRGGPGTQYF.